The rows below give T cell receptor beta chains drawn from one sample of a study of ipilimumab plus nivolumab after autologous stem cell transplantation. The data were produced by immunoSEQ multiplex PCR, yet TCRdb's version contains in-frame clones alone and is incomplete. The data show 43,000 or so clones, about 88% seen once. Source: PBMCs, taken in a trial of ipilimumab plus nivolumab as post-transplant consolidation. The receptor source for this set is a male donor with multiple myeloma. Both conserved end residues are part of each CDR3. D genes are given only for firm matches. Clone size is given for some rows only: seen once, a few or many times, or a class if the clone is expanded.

CASSPGRQADGELFF	TGTGCCAGCAGCCCCGGGAGACAGGCCGACGGGGAGCTGTTTTTT	NA	15	TRBJ2-2	once	TRBV7-3
CASSRGGPAHF	TGTGCCAGCAGTCGAGGGGGCCCGGCGCATTTT	TRBD1	11	TRBJ1-5	NA	TRBV27
CASSLQGALEKLFF	TGTGCCAGCAGCCTACAGGGGGCTCTTGAAAAACTGTTTTTT	TRBD1	14	TRBJ1-4	few	TRBV6-6
CASSYSIAQNEQFF	TGTGCCAGCAGTTACTCGATCGCGCAGAATGAGCAGTTCTTC	NA	14	TRBJ2-1	NA	TRBV6-5
CASSPGSGRREKLFF	TGCGCCAGCAGCCCAGGGTCGGGGAGGCGCGAAAAACTGTTTTTT	NA	15	TRBJ1-4	NA	TRBV5-1
CASSSDRDGVKLFF	TGTGCCAGCAGTTCGGACAGGGATGGAGTAAAACTGTTTTTT	TRBD1	14	TRBJ1-4	NA	TRBV6-5
CASSQIAGASYEQYF	TGTGCCAGCAGCCAAATAGCGGGAGCGAGTTACGAGCAGTACTTC	TRBD2	15	TRBJ2-7	NA	TRBV14
CASSSSGSGADTQYF	TGTGCCAGCAGCTCTAGCGGGAGCGGGGCAGATACGCAGTATTTT	TRBD2	15	TRBJ2-3	NA	TRBV11-2
CASSAPGQGIDTQYF	TGTGCCAGCAGTGCCCCGGGACAGGGCATAGATACGCAGTATTTT	TRBD1	15	TRBJ2-3	NA	TRBV6-5
CASSLGGLARSPDTQYF	TGTGCCAGCAGTTTGGGGGGACTAGCGAGGAGCCCAGATACGCAGTATTTT	TRBD2	17	TRBJ2-3	NA	TRBV2
CASSRDNQPQHF	TGTGCCAGCAGCAGAGACAATCAGCCCCAGCATTTT	NA	12	TRBJ1-5	few	TRBV7-9
CASRPPSRVAGAANEQFF	TGTGCCAGCAGACCTCCCTCAAGGGTCGCGGGAGCGGCGAATGAGCAGTTCTTC	TRBD2	18	TRBJ2-1	NA	TRBV28
CASLGTSGRGGANVLTF	TGTGCCAGTTTGGGAACTAGCGGGAGAGGTGGGGCCAACGTCCTGACTTTC	TRBD2	17	TRBJ2-6	NA	TRBV19
CASRQDSNYGYTF	TGTGCCAGTAGGCAGGACAGCAACTATGGCTACACCTTC	NA	13	TRBJ1-2	NA	TRBV19
CASSVHGDGSSYNEQFF	TGTGCCAGCAGCGTACATGGGGACGGAAGCTCCTACAATGAGCAGTTCTTC	NA	17	TRBJ2-1	NA	TRBV9